This TCR beta chain was documented in a study of shared clonotypes between healthy human individuals. Study findings and constraints: The diversity represented, both genetic and in exposure history, was limited by few donors. Clonotype sharing among donors likely depends on sequencing depth.

Without sorting, samples used about 90 million PBMCs for genomic DNA. In the original workflow: Quality scores were absent from the junction-only immunoSEQ sequences, so filtering differed. Assay: immunoSEQ multiplex PCR; the TCRdb copy retains only in-frame clones and omits some. V and J calls and clone size are given by that table; D and trimming were obtained from the DNA. The table lists fewer than 600,000 clones, roughly four fifths of them singletons. Regarding this clone: What it binds is not known.

This CDR3 region has 16 residues. Germline-derived CDR1 and CDR2 are SGHDN and FVKESK. After removal of 4 bases from V and 0 bases from J, the junction contained 7 bases not matched to a gene. The V and J genes are TRBV14 and TRBJ2-3, with 7 nucleotides matching TRBD2. The TCR was taken from a woman in her thirties or forties in good health. Some clones in this sample may be carry-over from other donors' samples. The sample consisted of PBMCs. CDR3 sequence (DNA): TGTGCCAGCAGCCGGGGCGGGGGTTGGAGCACAGATACGCAGTATTTT. This translates into CASSRGGGWSTDTQYF.